This TCR beta chain was captured by sequencing in a study of cytomegalovirus exposure and HLA in healthy donors. Study information: Inside one of the first data releases sat about 91 million unique TCRs taken from HLA-typed donors. The study's findings and limits: The classifier, whose performance was assessed in both the original and validation cohorts, reportedly diagnosed cytomegalovirus status with high specificity and sensitivity. Later analysis associated a missense DCLRE1C variant with TCR beta V- and J-gene trimming.

Primers: 60 Vbeta forward and 13 Jbeta reverse. Per the original methods: Unique TCR beta chains totaled roughly 79 million in a later count, with approximately 10 million of them shared. Sequencing was performed with immunoSEQ multiplex PCR; in TCRdb, only in-frame clones are kept and a portion is missing. V, J and clone size were drawn from that table, and D and trimming were deduced from the DNA. Of around 89,000 clones detected, 81% appear once; the ten largest clones hold approximately 1.2%. About this clone: Antigen specificity is unknown.

Germline V gene sequence: CDR1 KGHSH, CDR2 LQKENI. V lost 5 bases and J 2 bases, leaving 10 bases between the germline ends. The CDR3 totals 14 residues. The chain recombines TRBV18 with TRBJ1-5, with D possibly being TRBD1 (6 bases). The receptor's source is a girl aged 2 to 10 in good health and CMV-seropositive. The sample was PBMCs. DNA for the CDR3: TGTGCCAGCTCAGTCGCAGGGGGCAATCAGCCCCAGCATTTT. Its translation: CASSVAGGNQPQHF. The complete variable domain, with remaining parts taken from reference TRBV18 and TRBJ1-5, reads NAGVMQNPRHLVRRRGQEARLRCSPMKGHSHVYWYRQLPEEGLKFMVYLQKENIIDESGMPKERFSAEFPKEGPSILRIQQVVRGDSAAYFCASSVAGGNQPQHFGDGTRLSIL.